This TCR beta chain was captured in a study of blood T cells in healthy people across ages. Alongside a J-beta primer mix, a sample-barcoded 5' primer served in a second PCR lasting 7 to 11 cycles. Using its own MiXCR run on the 5' RACE reads, TCRdb lists one record per CDR3 protein. The sample has 800,000 to 950,000 distinct CDR3 sequences, 25% to 35% seen once; the top ten hold roughly 10%. Germline V CDR1 and CDR2: MNHEY, SVGAGI. This CDR3 spans 16 amino acids. This clonotype has just a few counts. One end of the junction does not line up with germline, which may come from a read error. The same specimen was also included in a second study, on T cells of mothers and their children. As that report states: Comparable shaping of TCR recombination output by thymic selection was observed in related and unrelated pairs.

The source material was blood. This TCR was sampled from a middle-aged woman in good health. This rearrangement joins TRBV6-5 to TRBJ2-1, with 7 bases lining up with TRBD2. CDR3 protein: CGSSYSSGTKVGEQFF. CDR3 sequence (DNA): TGTGGCAGCAGTTACTCATCTGGGACTAAGGTTGGAGAGCAGTTCTTC.